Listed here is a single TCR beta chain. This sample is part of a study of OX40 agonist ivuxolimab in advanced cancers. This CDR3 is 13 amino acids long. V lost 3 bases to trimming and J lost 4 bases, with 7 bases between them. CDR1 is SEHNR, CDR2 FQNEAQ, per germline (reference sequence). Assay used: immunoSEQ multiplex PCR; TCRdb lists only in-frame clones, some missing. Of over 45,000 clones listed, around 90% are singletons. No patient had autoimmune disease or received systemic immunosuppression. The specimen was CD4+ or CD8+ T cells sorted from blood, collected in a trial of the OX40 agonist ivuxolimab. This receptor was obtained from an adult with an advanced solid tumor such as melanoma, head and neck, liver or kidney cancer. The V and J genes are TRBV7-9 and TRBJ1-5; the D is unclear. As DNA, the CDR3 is TGTGCCAGCAGCTTCGAGGGAAATCAGCCCCAGCATTTT. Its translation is CASSFEGNQPQHF.